This entry concerns a single TCR beta chain. Its antigen is not known. Drawing of blood for sampling happened at baseline, at cycle 4 day 1, and at cycle 7 day 1. The data originate from a study of OX40 agonist ivuxolimab in advanced cancers. Study findings and constraints: Which antigen the expanded peripheral T cells recognized is unknown.

TCRdb keeps only in-frame clones here, not all; method: immunoSEQ multiplex PCR. The sample includes about 37,000 clones, around four fifths of them seen just once. V gave up 3 bases and J gave up 7 bases, with 9 bases separating them. This CDR3 has 11 amino acids. Germline V gene data show CDR1 as DFQATT and CDR2 as SNEGSKA (reference sequence). The V gene is TRBV20-1, the J gene TRBJ1-1; D is unclear. The sample consisted of CD4+ or CD8+ T cells sorted from blood, taken in a trial of the OX40 agonist ivuxolimab. The receptor was isolated from an adult with an advanced solid tumor such as melanoma, head and neck, liver or kidney cancer. This CDR3 reads CSASRTIEAFF. The CDR3 nucleotides are TGCAGTGCTAGTCGGACGATTGAAGCTTTCTTT.